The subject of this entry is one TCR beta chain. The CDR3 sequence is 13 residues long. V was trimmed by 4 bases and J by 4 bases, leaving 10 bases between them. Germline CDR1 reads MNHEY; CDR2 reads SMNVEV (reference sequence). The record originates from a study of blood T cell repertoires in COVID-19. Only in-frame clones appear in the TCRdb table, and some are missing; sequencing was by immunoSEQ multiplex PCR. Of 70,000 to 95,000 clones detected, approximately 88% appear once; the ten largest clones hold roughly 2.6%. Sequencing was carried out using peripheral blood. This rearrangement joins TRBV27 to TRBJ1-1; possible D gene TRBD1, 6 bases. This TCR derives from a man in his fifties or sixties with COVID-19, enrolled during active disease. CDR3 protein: CASSSNRVTEAFF. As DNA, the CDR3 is TGTGCCAGCAGTTCCAACAGGGTCACTGAAGCTTTCTTT.